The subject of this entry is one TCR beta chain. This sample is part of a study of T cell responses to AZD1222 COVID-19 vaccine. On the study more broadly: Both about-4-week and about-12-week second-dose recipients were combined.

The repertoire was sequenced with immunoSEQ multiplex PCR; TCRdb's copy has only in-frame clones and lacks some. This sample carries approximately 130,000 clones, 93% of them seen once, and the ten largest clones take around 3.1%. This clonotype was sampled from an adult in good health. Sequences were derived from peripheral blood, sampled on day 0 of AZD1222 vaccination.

Here the CDR3 DNA reads TGTGCCAGCAGCCCAGCAGGGAACCGGGAGGGCCAAGAGACCCAGTACTTC. Protein sequence: CASSPAGNREGQETQYF. The chain links TRBV11-3 to TRBJ2-5; 8 bases are shared with TRBD2. V dropped 5 bases and J dropped 1; count of bases not matched to a gene: 12. The CDR3 spans 17 residues. Per germline, CDR1 SGHNT and CDR2 YENEEA.